The TCR beta chain under discussion was sequenced for a study of blood T cell repertoires in COVID-19 (dated by TCRdb to about 2020). Turning to the overall study: Collaborator samples came from the United States, Italy and Spain and covered acute and convalescent phases of COVID-19. The material from the prospective study consisted of cDNA or gDNA derived from T cells, B-cell-depleted T cells, or PBMCs. Deeply sampled blood TCRbeta repertoires from subjects exposed to, actively infected with, or recovered from COVID-19 were included in the dataset. A freely available public database, intended as a resource for researchers studying the immune response to SARS-CoV-2, is where the repertoires were released. Samples came from the ongoing ImmuneRACE study (first 160 participants) plus 1,254 subjects from 6 global collaborators. A de-identified subject ID, COVID-19 status, age in years and sex were almost always included in the sample metadata. Where available, HLA class I and class II types were obtained from metadata supplied by the sample provider rather than from assay-based typing.

TCRbeta CDR3 regions were amplified from genomic DNA using the immunoSEQ Assay, a bias-controlled multiplex PCR. Per the source publication's procedure: Nucleated cell counts per sample were estimated from amplification of reference gene primers within the assay. To quantify the absolute abundance of each unique TCRbeta CDR3 rearrangement, sequence reads were collapsed and filtered. For each sample, productive Simpson clonality was calculated as the square root of Simpson's diversity index across productive rearrangements. TCRdb obtained this table from immuneACCESS and retained in-frame rearrangements with V and J assigned. These tables miss some clones; where compared with another copy, unresolved V genes account for less than half of the shortfall, and the remainder is unexplained. The DNA gave D and trimming, while V, J and clone size come from that table. The sample table lists 130,000 or so clones, roughly 90% of them with a count of one. Of the sample, approximately 2.3% falls within the top ten clones.

Broad study findings and their caveats: The amount of clinical and demographic metadata varied by source and participant and was provided uncurated.

CDR1 SGHDT and CDR2 YYEEEE were looked up in the germline V gene. Its CDR3 holds 17 amino acids, cysteine through phenylalanine. Here the CDR3 DNA is all that survives: 51 bases in frame from base 1. V is pruned by 1 base and J by 0 bases, leaving 9 bases of the junction without a gene match. The collaborating institutions used their own protocols to collect whole blood in K2EDTA tubes. For TCRbeta analysis, collaborators shipped samples in one of three forms: frozen whole blood, isolated PBMCs, or DNA extracted from either of those sample types. Remarks on this clone: The antigen it recognizes is unknown. No much larger clonotype is one base removed from it; base qualities were not supplied.

The rearrangement joined TRBV5-6 to TRBJ2-7, and 8 bases in between align with TRBD2. The sequenced sample was peripheral blood. The sequence was obtained from a man between 65 and 85 years old with active COVID-19. CDR3 protein: CASSLRGLAGVSYEQYF. The DNA is TGTGCCAGCAGCTTGCGCGGACTAGCAGGCGTCTCCTACGAGCAGTACTTC.